The source of this T cell receptor beta chain is a study of STAT5B mutations in CD4+ large granular lymphocyte leukemia. Study conclusions and caveats: Without putative leukemic clones, patient CD4-sorted repertoires remained more clonal than healthy CD4+ repertoires. Main leukemic clonotypes were patient-specific, but more than 20% appeared at low frequency elsewhere. TRBV06-family usage was enriched in top patient clones (8/27) versus controls (2/35).

This CDR3 comprises 11 residues. Germline CDR1 is DFQATT and CDR2 is SNEGSKA (reference sequence). The assay was run at survey level. Sequencing used immunoSEQ multiplex PCR; TCRdb keeps in-frame clones, though not all of them. The sample records about 30,000 clones, about 81% being singletons. As for this clone: Its specificity is not known.

The receptor's source is a human donor in good health. The specimen sequenced was CD4+ T cells from blood buffy coats. The genes are TRBV20-1 and TRBJ2-1; maybe TRBD2 (6 bases). The CDR3 coding sequence is TGCGGTACTAGGCGGGGTAATGAGCAGTTCTTC. The encoded protein is CGTRRGNEQFF.